What follows is one TCR beta chain and its context. Its antigen remains unidentified. Whole blood that had not undergone T cell sorting provided the isolated total RNA. Nested amplification of TCRalpha and TCRbeta cDNA involved two PCRs of approximately 16 and 10 cycles. With the 5' RACE reads reprocessed, TCRdb shows one record per CDR3 protein and no DNA. The record lists approximately 100,000 distinct CDR3 sequences, of which the ten most abundant hold 9.5% to 15%. These data originate in a study of monozygotic twins with inflammatory bowel disease. Study-wide findings and caveats: Discordant twins showed the same repertoire similarity as concordant twins, possibly from limited power.

CDR1 is SGHVS, CDR2 FQNEAQ, per germline. This CDR3 is 14 amino acids long. The TCR originated in a human donor with ulcerative colitis or Crohn's disease, or a healthy co-twin of an affected twin (not recorded which). V is TRBV7-8 and J is TRBJ2-7. The sequencing input was blood. CDR3 sequence reads: CASSLALANYEQYF.